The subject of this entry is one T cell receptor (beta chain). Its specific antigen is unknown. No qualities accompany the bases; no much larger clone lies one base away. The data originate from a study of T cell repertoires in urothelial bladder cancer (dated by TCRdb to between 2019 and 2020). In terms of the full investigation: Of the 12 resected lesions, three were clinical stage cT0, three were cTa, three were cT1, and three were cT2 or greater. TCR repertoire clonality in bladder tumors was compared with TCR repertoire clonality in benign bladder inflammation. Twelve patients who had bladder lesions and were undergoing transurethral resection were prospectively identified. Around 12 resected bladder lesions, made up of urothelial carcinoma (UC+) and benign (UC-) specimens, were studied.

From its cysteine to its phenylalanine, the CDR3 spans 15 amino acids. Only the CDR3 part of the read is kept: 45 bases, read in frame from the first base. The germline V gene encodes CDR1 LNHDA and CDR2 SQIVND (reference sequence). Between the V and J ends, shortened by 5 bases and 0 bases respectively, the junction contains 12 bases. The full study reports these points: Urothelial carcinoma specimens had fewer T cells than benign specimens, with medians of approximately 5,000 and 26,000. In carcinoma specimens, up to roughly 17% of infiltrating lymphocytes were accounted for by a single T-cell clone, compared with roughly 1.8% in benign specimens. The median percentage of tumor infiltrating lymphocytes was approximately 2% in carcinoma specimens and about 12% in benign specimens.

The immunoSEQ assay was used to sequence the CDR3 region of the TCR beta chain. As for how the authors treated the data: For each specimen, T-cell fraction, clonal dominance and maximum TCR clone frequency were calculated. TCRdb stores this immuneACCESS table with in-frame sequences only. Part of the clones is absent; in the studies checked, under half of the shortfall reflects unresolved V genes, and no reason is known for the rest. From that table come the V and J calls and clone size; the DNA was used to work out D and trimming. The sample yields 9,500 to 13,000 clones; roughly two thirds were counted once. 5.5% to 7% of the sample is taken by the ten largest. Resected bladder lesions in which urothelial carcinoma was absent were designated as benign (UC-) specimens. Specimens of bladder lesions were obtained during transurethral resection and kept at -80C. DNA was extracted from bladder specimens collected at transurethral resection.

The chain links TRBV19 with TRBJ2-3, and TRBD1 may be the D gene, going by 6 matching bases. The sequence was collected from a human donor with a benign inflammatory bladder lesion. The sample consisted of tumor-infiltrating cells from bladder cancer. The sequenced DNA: TGTGCCAGTAGTCTTGGGCAGGGGAGCACAGATACGCAGTATTTT. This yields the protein CASSLGQGSTDTQYF.